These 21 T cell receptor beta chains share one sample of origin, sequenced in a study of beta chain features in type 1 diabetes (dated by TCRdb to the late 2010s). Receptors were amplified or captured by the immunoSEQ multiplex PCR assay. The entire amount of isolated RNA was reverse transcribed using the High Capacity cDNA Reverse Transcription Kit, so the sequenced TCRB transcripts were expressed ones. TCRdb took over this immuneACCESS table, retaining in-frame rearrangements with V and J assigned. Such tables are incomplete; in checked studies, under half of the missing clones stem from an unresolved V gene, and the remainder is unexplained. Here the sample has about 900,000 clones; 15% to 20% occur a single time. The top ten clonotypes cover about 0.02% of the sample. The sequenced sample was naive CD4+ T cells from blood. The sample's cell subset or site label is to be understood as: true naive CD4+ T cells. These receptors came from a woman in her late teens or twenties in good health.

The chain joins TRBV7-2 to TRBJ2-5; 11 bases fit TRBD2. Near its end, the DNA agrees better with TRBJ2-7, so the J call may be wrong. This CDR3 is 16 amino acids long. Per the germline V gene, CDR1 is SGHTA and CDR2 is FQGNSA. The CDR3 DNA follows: TGTGCCAGCAGCTTAGTAGCGACTAGCGGGACCTACGAGCAGTACTTC. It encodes CASSLVATSGTYEQYF.

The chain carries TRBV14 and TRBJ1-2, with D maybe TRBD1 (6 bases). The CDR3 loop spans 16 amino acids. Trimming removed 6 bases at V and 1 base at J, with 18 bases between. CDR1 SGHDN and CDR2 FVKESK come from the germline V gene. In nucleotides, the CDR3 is TGTGCCAGCAGACGCGGGTGGCAAGGGGGTAACTATGGCTACACCTTC. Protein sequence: CASRRGWQGGNYGYTF.

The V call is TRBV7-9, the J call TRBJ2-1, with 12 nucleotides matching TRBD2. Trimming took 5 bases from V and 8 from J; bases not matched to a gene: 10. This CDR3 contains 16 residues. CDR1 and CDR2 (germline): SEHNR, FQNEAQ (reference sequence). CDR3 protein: CASSPRLAGAFYEQFF. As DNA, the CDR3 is TGTGCCAGCAGCCCCCGACTAGCGGGAGCTTTCTATGAGCAGTTCTTC.

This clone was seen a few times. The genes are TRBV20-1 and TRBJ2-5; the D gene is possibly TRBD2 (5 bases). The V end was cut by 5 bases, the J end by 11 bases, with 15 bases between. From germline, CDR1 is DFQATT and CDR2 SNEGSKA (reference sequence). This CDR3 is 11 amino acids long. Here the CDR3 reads CSAPSNWEQYF. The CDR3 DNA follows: TGCAGTGCTCCCTCAAATTGGGAGCAGTACTTC.

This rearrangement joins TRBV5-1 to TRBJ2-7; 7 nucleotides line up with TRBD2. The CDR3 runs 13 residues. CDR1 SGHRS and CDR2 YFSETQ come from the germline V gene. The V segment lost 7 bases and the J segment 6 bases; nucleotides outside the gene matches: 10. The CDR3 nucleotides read TGCGCCAGCGGGGGGGAGACAGCTTCCGAGCAGTACTTC. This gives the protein CASGGETASEQYF.

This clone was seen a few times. DNA for the CDR3: TGTGCCAGCAGTCGACACCCCCCAGAGACCCAGTACTTC. Amino acid sequence: CASSRHPPETQYF. The chain carries TRBV6-5 and TRBJ2-5, with D unresolved. Germline CDR1 reads MNHEY; CDR2 reads SVGAGI. The CDR3 consists of 13 residues. V lost 5 bases and J 4 bases, leaving 11 bases between the germline ends.

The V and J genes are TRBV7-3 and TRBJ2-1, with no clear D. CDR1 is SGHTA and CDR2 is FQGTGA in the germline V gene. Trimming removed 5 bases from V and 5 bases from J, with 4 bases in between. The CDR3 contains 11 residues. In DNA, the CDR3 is TGTGCCAGCAGCGTCAACAATGAGCAGTTCTTC. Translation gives CASSVNNEQFF. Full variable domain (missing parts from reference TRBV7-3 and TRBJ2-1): GAGVSQTPSNKVTEKGKYVELRCDPISGHTALYWYRQSLGQGPEFLIYFQGTGAADDSGLPNDRFFAVRPEGSVSTLKIQRTERGDSAVYLCASSVNNEQFFGPGTRLTVL.

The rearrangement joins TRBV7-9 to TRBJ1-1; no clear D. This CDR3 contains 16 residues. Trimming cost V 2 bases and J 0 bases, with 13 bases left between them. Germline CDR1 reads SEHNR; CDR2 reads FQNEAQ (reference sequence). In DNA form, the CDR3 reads TGTGCCAGCAGCTTAATCCCAACATCCATGAACACTGAAGCTTTCTTT. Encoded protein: CASSLIPTSMNTEAFF.

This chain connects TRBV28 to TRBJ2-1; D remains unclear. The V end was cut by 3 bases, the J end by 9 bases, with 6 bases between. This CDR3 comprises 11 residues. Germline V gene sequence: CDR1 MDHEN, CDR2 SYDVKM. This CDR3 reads CASSFLSEQFF. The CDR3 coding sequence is TGTGCCAGCAGTTTCTTAAGTGAGCAGTTCTTC.

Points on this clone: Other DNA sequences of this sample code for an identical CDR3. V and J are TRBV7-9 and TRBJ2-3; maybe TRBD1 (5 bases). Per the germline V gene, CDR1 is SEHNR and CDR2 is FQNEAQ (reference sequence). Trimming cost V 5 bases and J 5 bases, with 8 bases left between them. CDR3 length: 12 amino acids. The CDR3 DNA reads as TGTGCCAGCAGCCCAAGGGGAGATACGCAGTATTTT. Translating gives CASSPRGDTQYF.

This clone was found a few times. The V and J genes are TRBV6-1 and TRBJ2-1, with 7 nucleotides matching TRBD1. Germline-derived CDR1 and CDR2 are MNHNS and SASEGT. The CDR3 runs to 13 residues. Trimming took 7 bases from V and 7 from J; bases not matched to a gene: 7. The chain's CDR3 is CASIDRVGNEQFF. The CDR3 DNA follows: TGTGCCAGCATTGACAGGGTGGGAAATGAGCAGTTCTTC.

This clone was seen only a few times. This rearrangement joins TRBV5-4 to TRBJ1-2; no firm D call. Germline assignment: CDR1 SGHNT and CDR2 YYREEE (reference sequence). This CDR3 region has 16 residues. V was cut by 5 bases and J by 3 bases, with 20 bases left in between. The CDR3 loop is CASRDPVSGEDYGYTF. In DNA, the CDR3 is TGTGCCAGCAGGGACCCCGTGTCGGGTGAAGACTATGGCTACACCTTC.

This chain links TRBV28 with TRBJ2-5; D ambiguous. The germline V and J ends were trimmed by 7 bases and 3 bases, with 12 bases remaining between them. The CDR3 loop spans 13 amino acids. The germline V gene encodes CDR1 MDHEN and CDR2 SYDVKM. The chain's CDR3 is CASKMGNEETQYF. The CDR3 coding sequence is TGTGCCAGCAAGATGGGCAATGAAGAGACCCAGTACTTC.

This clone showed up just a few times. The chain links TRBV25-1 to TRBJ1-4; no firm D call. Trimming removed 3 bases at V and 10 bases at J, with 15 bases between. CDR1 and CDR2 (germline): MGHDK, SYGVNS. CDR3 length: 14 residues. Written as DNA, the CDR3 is TGTGCCAGCAGTGACAGGAACCAACGTCGAAAACTGTTTTTT. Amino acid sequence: CASSDRNQRRKLFF. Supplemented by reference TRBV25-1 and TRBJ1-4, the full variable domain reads EADIYQTPRYLVIGTGKKITLECSQTMGHDKMYWYQQDPGMELHLIHYSYGVNSTEKGDLSSESTVSRIRTEHFPLTLESARPSHTSQYLCASSDRNQRRKLFFGSGTQLSVL.

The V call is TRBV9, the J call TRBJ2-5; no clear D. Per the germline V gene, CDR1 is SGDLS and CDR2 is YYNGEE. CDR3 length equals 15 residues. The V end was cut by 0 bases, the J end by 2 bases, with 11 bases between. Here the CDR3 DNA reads TGTGCCAGCAGCGTAGAATGGCGGAGTCAAGAGACCCAGTACTTC. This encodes CASSVEWRSQETQYF.

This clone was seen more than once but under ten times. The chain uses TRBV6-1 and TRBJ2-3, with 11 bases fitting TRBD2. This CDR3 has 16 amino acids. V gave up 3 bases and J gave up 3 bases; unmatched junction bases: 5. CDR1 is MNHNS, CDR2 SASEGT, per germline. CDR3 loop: CASSEGTSGITDTQYF. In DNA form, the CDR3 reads TGTGCCAGCAGTGAGGGGACTAGCGGTATAACAGATACGCAGTATTTT.

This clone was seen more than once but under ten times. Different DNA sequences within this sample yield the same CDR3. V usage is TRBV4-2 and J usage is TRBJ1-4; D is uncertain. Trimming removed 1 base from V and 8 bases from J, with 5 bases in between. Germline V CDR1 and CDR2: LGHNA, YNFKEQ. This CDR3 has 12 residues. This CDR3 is CASSQVGEKLFF. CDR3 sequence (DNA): TGTGCCAGCAGCCAAGTGGGCGAAAAACTGTTTTTT.

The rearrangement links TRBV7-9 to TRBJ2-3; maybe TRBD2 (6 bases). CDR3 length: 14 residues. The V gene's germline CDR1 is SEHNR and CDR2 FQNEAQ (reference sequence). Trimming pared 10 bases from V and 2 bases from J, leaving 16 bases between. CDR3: CANGGLGNTDTQYF. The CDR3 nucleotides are TGTGCCAACGGGGGTTTGGGGAACACAGATACGCAGTATTTT.

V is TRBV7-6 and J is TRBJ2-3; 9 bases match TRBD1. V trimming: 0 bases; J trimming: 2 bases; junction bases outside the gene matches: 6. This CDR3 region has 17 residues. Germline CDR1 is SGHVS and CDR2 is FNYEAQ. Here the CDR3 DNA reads TGTGCCAGCAGCTTAGCGGGCGGGACAGGGCTCACAGATACGCAGTATTTT. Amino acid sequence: CASSLAGGTGLTDTQYF.

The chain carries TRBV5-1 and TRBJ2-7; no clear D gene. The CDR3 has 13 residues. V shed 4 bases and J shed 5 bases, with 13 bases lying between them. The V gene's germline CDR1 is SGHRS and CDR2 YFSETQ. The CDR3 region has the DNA TGCGCCAGCAGCCTGGAGACAAAGGACGAGCAGTACTTC. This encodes CASSLETKDEQYF.

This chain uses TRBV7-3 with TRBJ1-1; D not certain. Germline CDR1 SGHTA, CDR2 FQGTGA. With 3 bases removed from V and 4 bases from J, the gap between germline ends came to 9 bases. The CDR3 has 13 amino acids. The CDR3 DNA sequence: TGTGCCAGCAGCTTGACAAAATTCACTGAAGCTTTCTTT. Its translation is CASSLTKFTEAFF. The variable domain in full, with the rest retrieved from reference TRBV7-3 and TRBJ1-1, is GAGVSQTPSNKVTEKGKYVELRCDPISGHTALYWYRQSLGQGPEFLIYFQGTGAADDSGLPNDRFFAVRPEGSVSTLKIQRTERGDSAVYLCASSLTKFTEAFFGQGTRLTVV.